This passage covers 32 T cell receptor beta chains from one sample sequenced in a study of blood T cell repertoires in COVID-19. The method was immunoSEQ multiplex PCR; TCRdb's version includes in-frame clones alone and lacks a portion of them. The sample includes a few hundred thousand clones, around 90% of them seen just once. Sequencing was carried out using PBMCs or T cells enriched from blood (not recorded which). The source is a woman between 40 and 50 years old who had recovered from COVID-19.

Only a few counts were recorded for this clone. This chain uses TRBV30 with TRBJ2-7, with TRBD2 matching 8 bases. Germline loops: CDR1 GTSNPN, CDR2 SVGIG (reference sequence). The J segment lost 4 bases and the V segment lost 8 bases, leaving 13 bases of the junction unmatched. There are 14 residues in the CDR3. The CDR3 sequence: CARSQREFSYEQYF. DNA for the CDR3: TGTGCCAGATCCCAGCGGGAGTTCAGTTACGAGCAGTACTTC.

Written as DNA, the CDR3 is TGTGCCAGCAGCTCACGGGGCGAGCAGTACTTC. The encoded protein is CASSSRGEQYF. The V and J genes are TRBV3-1 (or the pseudogene TRBV3-2) and TRBJ2-7; a possible D gene is TRBD2 (5 bases). Germline loops: CDR1 LGHDT, CDR2 YNNKEL (reference sequence). Trimming pared 5 bases from V and 6 bases from J, leaving 8 bases between. The CDR3 covers 11 residues.

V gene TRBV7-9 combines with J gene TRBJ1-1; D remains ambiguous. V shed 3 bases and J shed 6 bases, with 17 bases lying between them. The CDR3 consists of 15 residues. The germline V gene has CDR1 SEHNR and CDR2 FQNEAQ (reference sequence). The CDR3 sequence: CASSLTGPGGSEAFF. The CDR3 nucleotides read TGTGCCAGCAGCTTGACCGGGCCGGGAGGGTCTGAAGCTTTCTTT.

CDR3 bases: TGTGCCAGCAGGTCAGGGTCCCAGCCCCAGCATTTT. It translates to CASRSGSQPQHF. V and J are TRBV27 and TRBJ1-5, with a weak D call TRBD1 (5 bases). CDR1 and CDR2 from the germline V gene are MNHEY and SMNVEV (reference sequence). V was shortened by 6 bases and J by 7 bases, with 10 bases between the two germline ends. The CDR3 sequence is 12 residues long.

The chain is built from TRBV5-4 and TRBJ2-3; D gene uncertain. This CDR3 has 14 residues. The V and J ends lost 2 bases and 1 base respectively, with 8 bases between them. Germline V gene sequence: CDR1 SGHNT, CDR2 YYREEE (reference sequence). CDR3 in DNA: TGTGCCAGCAGCTTCCCCCGGGGCACAGATACGCAGTATTTT. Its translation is CASSFPRGTDTQYF. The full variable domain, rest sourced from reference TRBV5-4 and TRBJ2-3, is ETGVTQSPTHLIKTRGQQVTLRCSSQSGHNTVSWYQQALGQGPQFIFQYYREEENGRGNFPPRFSGLQFPNYSSELNVNALELDDSALYLCASSFPRGTDTQYFGPGTRLTVL.

The CDR3 region has the DNA TGCAGCGTTGAACCCGGACAGGAGAACGGCTACACCTTC. Translated: CSVEPGQENGYTF. The V and J genes are TRBV29-1 and TRBJ1-2, with TRBD1 identical over 7 bases. CDR1 SQVTM and CDR2 ANQGSEA come from the germline V gene. This CDR3 spans 13 amino acids. V lost 2 bases and J lost 8; bases outside the gene matches: 8.

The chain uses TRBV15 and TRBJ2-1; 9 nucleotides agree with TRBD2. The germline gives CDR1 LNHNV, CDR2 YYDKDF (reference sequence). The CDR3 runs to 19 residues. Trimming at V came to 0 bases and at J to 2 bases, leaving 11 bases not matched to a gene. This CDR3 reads CATSREASGKTFTYNEQFF. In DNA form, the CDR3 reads TGTGCCACCAGCAGAGAGGCTAGCGGGAAAACTTTTACCTACAATGAGCAGTTCTTC.

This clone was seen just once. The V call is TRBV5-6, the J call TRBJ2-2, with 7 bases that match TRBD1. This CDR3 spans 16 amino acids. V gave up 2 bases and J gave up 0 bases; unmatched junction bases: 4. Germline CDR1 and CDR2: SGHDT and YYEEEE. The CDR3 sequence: CASSFLTGANTGELFF. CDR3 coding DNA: TGTGCCAGCAGCTTTCTCACAGGGGCGAACACCGGGGAGCTGTTTTTT.

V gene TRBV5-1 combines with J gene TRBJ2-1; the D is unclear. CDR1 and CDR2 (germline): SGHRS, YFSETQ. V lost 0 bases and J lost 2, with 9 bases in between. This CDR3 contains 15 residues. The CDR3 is CASSLASSTYNEQFF. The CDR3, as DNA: TGCGCCAGCAGCTTGGCGTCCAGTACCTACAATGAGCAGTTCTTC.

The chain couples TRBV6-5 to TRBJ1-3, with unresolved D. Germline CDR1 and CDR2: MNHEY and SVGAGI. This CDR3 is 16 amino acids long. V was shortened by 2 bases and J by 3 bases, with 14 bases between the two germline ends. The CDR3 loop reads CASSYDAEGVGNTIYF. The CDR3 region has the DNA TGTGCCAGCAGTTACGATGCAGAGGGCGTTGGAAACACCATATATTTT.

DNA of the CDR3: TGTGCCAGCAGCTCGGGACTTCAAGAGACCCAGTACTTC. Translated: CASSSGLQETQYF. The chain links TRBV11-2 to TRBJ2-5, with a possible D match to TRBD2 (6 bases). V lost 4 bases and J 2 bases, leaving 8 bases between the germline ends. CDR3 length: 13 amino acids. The germline gives CDR1 SGHAT, CDR2 FQNNGV.

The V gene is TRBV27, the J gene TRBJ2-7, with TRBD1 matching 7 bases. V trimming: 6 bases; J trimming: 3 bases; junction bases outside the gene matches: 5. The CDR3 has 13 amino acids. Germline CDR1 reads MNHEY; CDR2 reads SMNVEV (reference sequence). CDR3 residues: CASSWDRDYEQYF. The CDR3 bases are TGTGCCAGCAGCTGGGACAGAGACTACGAGCAGTACTTC.

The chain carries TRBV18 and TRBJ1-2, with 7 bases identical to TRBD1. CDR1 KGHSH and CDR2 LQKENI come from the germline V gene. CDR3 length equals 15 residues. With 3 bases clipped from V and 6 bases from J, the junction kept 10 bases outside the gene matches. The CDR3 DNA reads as TGTGCCAGCTCACCCAAGACAGGGCGGTCGCATGGCTACACCTTC. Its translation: CASSPKTGRSHGYTF.

CDR3 in amino acids: CAIRGLRTDTQYF. The DNA of the CDR3 is TGTGCCATCAGGGGGCTTCGCACAGATACGCAGTATTTT. The gene calls are TRBV10-3 and TRBJ2-3, with D perhaps matching TRBD1 (5 bases). This CDR3 is 13 amino acids long. The V end lost 6 bases, the J end lost 1 base, and 8 bases lay between the germline ends. CDR1 and CDR2 (germline): ENHRY, SYGVKD.

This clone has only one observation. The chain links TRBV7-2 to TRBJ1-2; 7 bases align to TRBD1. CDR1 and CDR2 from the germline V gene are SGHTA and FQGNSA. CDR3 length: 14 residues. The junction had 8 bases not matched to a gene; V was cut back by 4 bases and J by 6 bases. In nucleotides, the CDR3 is TGTGCCAGCAGCTCTGACGGGACAGCTAATGGCTACACCTTC. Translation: CASSSDGTANGYTF. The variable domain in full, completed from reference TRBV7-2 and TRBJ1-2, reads GAGVSQSPSNKVTEKGKDVELRCDPISGHTALYWYRQSLGQGLEFLIYFQGNSAPDKSGLPSDRFSAERTGGSVSTLTIQRTQQEDSAVYLCASSSDGTANGYTFGSGTRLTVV.

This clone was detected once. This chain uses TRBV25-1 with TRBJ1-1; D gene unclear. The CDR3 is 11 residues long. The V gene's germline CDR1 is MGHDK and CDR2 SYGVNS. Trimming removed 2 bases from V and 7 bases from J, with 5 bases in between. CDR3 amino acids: CASSEELEAFF. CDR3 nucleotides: TGTGCCAGCAGTGAAGAGCTTGAAGCTTTCTTT. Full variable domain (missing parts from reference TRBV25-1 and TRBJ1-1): EADIYQTPRYLVIGTGKKITLECSQTMGHDKMYWYQQDPGMELHLIHYSYGVNSTEKGDLSSESTVSRIRTEHFPLTLESARPSHTSQYLCASSEELEAFFGQGTRLTVV.

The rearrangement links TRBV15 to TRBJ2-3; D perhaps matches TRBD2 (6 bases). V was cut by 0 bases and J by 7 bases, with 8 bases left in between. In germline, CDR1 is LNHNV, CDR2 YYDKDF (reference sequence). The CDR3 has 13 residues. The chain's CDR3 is CATSRDRGNTQYF. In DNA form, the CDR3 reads TGTGCCACCAGCAGAGATCGGGGGAATACGCAGTATTTT.

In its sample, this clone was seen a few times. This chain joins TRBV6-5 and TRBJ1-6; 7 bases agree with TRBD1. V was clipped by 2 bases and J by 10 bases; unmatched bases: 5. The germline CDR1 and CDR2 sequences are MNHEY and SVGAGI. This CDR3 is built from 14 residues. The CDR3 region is CASSYRQGESPLHF. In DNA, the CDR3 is TGTGCCAGCAGTTACCGGCAGGGGGAATCACCCCTCCACTTT.

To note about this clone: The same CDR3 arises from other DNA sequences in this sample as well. CDR3 amino acids: CASSQDRVTGELFF. The DNA of the CDR3 is TGCGCCAGCAGCCAAGATCGAGTCACCGGGGAGCTGTTTTTT. The chain combines TRBV4-3 with TRBJ2-2; D gene unclear. The CDR3 contains 14 residues. Trimming removed 0 bases from V and 4 bases from J, with 6 bases in between. Germline loops: CDR1 LGHNA, CDR2 YSLEER.

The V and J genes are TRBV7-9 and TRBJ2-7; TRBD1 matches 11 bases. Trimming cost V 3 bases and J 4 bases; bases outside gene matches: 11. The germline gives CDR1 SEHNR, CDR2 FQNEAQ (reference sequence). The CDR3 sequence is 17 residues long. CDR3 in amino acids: CASSFTVPGQGVYEQYF. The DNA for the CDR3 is TGTGCCAGCAGCTTCACGGTACCGGGACAGGGGGTATACGAGCAGTACTTC.

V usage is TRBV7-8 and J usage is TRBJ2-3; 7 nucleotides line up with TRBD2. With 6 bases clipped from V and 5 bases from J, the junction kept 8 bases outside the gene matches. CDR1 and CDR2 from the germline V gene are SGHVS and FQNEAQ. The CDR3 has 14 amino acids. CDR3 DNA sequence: TGTGCCAGCAGTACGGCGGGAGCGGGAGATACGCAGTATTTT. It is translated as CASSTAGAGDTQYF.

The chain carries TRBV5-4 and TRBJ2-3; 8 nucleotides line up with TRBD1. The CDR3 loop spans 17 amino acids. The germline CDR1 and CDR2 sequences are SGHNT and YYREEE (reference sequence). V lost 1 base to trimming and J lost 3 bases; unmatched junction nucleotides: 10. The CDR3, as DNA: TGTGCCAGCAGCTTGTCCCCCCCAGGGGGCGTAACAGATACGCAGTATTTT. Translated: CASSLSPPGGVTDTQYF. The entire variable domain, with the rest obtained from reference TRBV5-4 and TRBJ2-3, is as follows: ETGVTQSPTHLIKTRGQQVTLRCSSQSGHNTVSWYQQALGQGPQFIFQYYREEENGRGNFPPRFSGLQFPNYSSELNVNALELDDSALYLCASSLSPPGGVTDTQYFGPGTRLTVL.

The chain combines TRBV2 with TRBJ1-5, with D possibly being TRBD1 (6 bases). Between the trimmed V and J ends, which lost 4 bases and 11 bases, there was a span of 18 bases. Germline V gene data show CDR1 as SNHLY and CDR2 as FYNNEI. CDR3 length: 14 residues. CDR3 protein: CASSVRSTGTSQHF. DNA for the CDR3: TGTGCCAGCAGTGTCCGTTCTACAGGGACATCCCAGCATTTT.

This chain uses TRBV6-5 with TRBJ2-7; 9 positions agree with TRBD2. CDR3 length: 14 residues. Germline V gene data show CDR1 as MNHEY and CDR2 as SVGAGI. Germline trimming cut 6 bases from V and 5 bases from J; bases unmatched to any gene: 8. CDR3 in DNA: TGTGCCAGCAGGGCGGGAGGGCCACGGGACGAGCAGTACTTC. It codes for CASRAGGPRDEQYF.

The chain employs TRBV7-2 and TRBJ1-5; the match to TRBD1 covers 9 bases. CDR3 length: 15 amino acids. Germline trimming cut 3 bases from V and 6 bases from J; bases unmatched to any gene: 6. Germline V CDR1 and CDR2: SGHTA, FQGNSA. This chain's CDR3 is CASSLTGGLSQPQHF. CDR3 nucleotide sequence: TGTGCCAGCAGCTTGACAGGGGGGCTCAGTCAGCCCCAGCATTTT.

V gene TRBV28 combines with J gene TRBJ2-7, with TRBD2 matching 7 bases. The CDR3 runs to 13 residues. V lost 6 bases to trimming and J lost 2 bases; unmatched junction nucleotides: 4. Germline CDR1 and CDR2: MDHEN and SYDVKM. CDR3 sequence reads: CASRVGLAYEQYF. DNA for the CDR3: TGTGCCAGCAGAGTAGGACTAGCCTACGAGCAGTACTTC.

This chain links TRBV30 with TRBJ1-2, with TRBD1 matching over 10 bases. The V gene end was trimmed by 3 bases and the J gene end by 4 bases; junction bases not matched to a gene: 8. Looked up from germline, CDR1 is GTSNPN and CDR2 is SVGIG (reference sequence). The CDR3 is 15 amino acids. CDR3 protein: CAWSQTGGPLYGYTF. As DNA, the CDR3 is TGTGCCTGGAGCCAGACAGGGGGCCCGCTCTATGGCTACACCTTC.

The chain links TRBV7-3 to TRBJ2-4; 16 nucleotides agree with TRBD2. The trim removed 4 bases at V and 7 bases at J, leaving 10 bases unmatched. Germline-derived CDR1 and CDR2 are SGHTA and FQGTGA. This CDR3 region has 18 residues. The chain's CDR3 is CASSSTGTSGRGRNIQYF. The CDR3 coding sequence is TGTGCCAGCAGCTCCACGGGGACTAGCGGGAGGGGAAGGAACATTCAGTACTTC.

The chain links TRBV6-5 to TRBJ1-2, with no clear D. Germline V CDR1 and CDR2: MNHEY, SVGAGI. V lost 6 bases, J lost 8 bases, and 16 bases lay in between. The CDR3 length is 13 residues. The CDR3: CASRALGVRGYTF. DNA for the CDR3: TGTGCCAGCAGGGCCTTAGGCGTCAGGGGCTACACCTTC.

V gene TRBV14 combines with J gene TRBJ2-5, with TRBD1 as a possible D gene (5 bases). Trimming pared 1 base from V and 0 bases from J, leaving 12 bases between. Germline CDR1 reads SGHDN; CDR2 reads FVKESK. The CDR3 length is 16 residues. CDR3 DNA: TGTGCCAGCAGCCAAGGGGGTATGGGGCACCAAGAGACCCAGTACTTC. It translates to CASSQGGMGHQETQYF.

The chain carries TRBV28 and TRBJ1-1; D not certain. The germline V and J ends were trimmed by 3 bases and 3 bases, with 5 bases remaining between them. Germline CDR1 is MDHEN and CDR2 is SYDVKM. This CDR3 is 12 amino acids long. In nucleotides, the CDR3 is TGTGCCAGCAGTTTGTATGACACTGAAGCTTTCTTT. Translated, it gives CASSLYDTEAFF. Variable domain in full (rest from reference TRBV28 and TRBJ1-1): DVKVTQSSRYLVKRTGEKVFLECVQDMDHENMFWYRQDPGLGLRLIYFSYDVKMKEKGDIPEGYSVSREKKERFSLILESASTNQTSMYLCASSLYDTEAFFGQGTRLTVV.

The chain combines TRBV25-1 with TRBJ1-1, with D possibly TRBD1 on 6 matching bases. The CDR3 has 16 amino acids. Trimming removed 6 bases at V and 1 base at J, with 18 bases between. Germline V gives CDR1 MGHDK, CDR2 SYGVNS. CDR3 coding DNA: TGTGCCAGCAGACCCCCCCCGGGACACCCGAACACTGAAGCTTTCTTT. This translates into CASRPPPGHPNTEAFF.